This T cell receptor beta chain was captured by sequencing in a study of shared clonotypes between healthy human individuals. Turning to this clone: Relative to the germline gene, one junction end is altered; a read error may explain this.

CD8 cells classed as naive were CD45RO-negative and positively selected for CCR7, excluding terminally differentiated effector memory CD45RA+ cells. The length of the CDR3 is 13 residues. CDR1 and CDR2 (germline): LGHNA, YSLEER. Here immunoSEQ multiplex PCR was the method, and the copy in TCRdb shows in-frame clones only, minus some. Here the sample spans millions of clones, 85% to 95% being singletons. This clonotype was obtained from a man between 18 and 29 years old in good health. The V gene is TRBV4-3, the J gene TRBJ2-5; the match to TRBD1 covers 9 bases. What was sequenced was naive CD8+ T cells sorted from blood. The CDR3 loop reads CASSRLGGTGPHF. CDR3 DNA sequence: TGCGCCAGCAGCCGGTTAGGCGGGACAGGGCCGCACTTC.